The rows below give T cell receptor beta chains drawn from one sample of a study of blood T cell repertoires in COVID-19. The data were produced by immunoSEQ multiplex PCR, yet TCRdb's version contains in-frame clones alone and is incomplete. The sample records 150,000 to 200,000 clones, less than 90% being singletons. The specimen sequenced was PBMCs or T cells enriched from blood (not recorded which). The source is a woman aged 50 to 65 who had recovered from COVID-19. Both conserved end residues are part of each CDR3. A D gene is named only where the DNA matches it firmly. Some rows mark clone size as missing; the rest say once, few, many or name a class of expanded clone.

d_call j_call v_call clone_size cdr3_aa cdr3_nt
- TRBJ1-4 TRBV2 once CASSLGRAEKLFF TGTGCCAGCAGTTTAGGCAGGGCGGAAAAACTGTTTTTT
- TRBJ2-3 TRBV19 - CASSILATDTQYF TGTGCCAGTAGTATCCTAGCAACAGATACGCAGTATTTT
TRBD1 TRBJ2-5 TRBV7-8 - CASSLVDRTYF TGTGCCAGCAGCTTAGTGGACAGGACGTACTTC
- TRBJ2-3 TRBV7-2 - CASSFRGTDTQYF TGTGCCAGCAGCTTCCGGGGCACAGATACGCAGTATTTT
TRBD2 TRBJ2-7 TRBV5-4 - CASRTALGGDEQYF TGTGCCAGCAGGACAGCTTTGGGGGGGGACGAGCAGTACTTC
- TRBJ2-7 TRBV5-5 - CASSLVNRAVGEQYF TGTGCCAGCAGCTTAGTAAACAGGGCGGTCGGGGAGCAGTACTTC
- TRBJ1-5 TRBV19 - CASSIRIGSNQPQHF TGTGCCAGTAGTATTAGAATTGGTAGCAATCAGCCCCAGCATTTT
- TRBJ2-3 TRBV25-1 - CASSDSQTRYADTQYF TGTGCCAGCAGTGATTCCCAGACTAGGTATGCAGATACGCAGTATTTT
- TRBJ1-5 TRBV7-9 few CASSSGQGLSYTQHF TGTGCCAGCAGCTCGGGACAAGGCCTCAGTTACACCCAGCATTTT
- TRBJ1-5 TRBV28 - CASSQLQGIGNQPQHF TGTGCCAGCAGTCAGCTTCAGGGAATTGGAAATCAGCCCCAGCATTTT
- TRBJ2-2 TRBV10-3 - CAIKRVEGTGELFF TGTGCCATCAAAAGGGTTGAGGGCACCGGGGAGCTGTTTTTT